This TCR beta chain came from a study of shared clonotypes between healthy human individuals. Study-wide results and limits: Naive CD4 clonotypes overlapped across a handful of donors at roughly 5%. Sequencing depth was expected to affect clonotype sharing among donors.

About this clone itself: The target antigen is unknown.

V was cut by 5 bases and J by 0 bases, with 12 bases left in between. CDR3 size: 15 residues. Looked up from germline, CDR1 is ENHRY and CDR2 is SYGVKD. Some clones are missing from TCRdb's copy, which holds only in-frame ones; the method was immunoSEQ multiplex PCR. The sample carries about 1.5 million clones, around 98% recorded once. This TCR came from a man younger than 45 in good health. Sequencing was done on a sample of naive CD4+ T cells sorted from blood. Regarding subset: CD45RA+ positively selected. The chain recombines TRBV10-3 with TRBJ2-3; D gene ambiguous. The chain's CDR3 is CAISFDGSSTDTQYF. The CDR3 bases are TGTGCCATCAGTTTTGACGGATCTAGCACAGATACGCAGTATTTT.